A single sample is the source of the 10 T cell receptor beta chains below, sequenced in a study of PD-L1 blockade in urothelial cancer. Produced via immunoSEQ multiplex PCR; TCRdb's table is partial and in-frame only. The sample contains some 80,000 clones, roughly nine tenths of which appear only once. The sample consisted of PBMCs, taken around atezolizumab (anti-PD-L1) treatment. The receptors originated from a woman between 65 and 79 years old with urothelial cancer.

Concerning this clone itself: The same CDR3 is also encoded by other DNA sequences in this sample. The chain has TRBV19 and TRBJ1-5; TRBD1 agrees at 7 bases. CDR3 length equals 14 residues. The V gene end was trimmed by 5 bases and the J gene end by 2 bases; junction bases not matched to a gene: 3. Germline loops: CDR1 LNHDA, CDR2 SQIVND (reference sequence). The DNA of the CDR3 is TGTGCCAGTAGTGGAACAGGGGGCAATCAGCCCCAGCATTTT. Protein: CASSGTGGNQPQHF.

This rearrangement joins TRBV10-3 to TRBJ2-3, with TRBD1 identical over 7 bases. This CDR3 comprises 18 residues. Looked up from germline, CDR1 is ENHRY and CDR2 is SYGVKD. Losses at the gene ends were 2 bases for V and 3 bases for J; bases not matched to a gene: 14. CDR3 sequence (DNA): TGTGCCATCAGTGAGGGACTCATAGACTCCAGGGGGACAGATACGCAGTATTTT. Protein: CAISEGLIDSRGTDTQYF.

The chain recombines TRBV7-2 with TRBJ1-1, with D hard to call. V was pared by 2 bases and J by 0 bases, with 13 bases between. This CDR3 spans 16 amino acids. CDR1 and CDR2 from the germline V gene are SGHTA and FQGNSA. CDR3: CASSLRPGAMNTEAFF. The DNA of the CDR3 is TGTGCCAGCAGCTTAAGGCCAGGCGCTATGAACACTGAAGCTTTCTTT.

The V and J genes are TRBV6-6 and TRBJ1-2; 8 nucleotides line up with TRBD1. The CDR3 length is 16 residues. V lost 6 bases and J lost 6; bases outside the gene matches: 15. CDR1 MNHNY and CDR2 SVGAGI come from the germline V gene (reference sequence). CDR3 nucleotide sequence: TGTGCCAGCAGCGGGGTCCGTCAGGGGGCTTCTGATGGCTACACCTTC. It codes for CASSGVRQGASDGYTF.

J is TRBJ2-2 and V is TRBV7-2, with a tentative D call TRBD1 (5 bases). Trimming pared 5 bases from V and 5 bases from J, leaving 18 bases between. Germline CDR1 is SGHTA and CDR2 is FQGNSA. The CDR3 runs to 16 residues. The CDR3 loop is CASSPRTLTGTGELFF. DNA of the CDR3: TGTGCCAGCAGCCCGCGCACCCTAACAGGAACCGGGGAGCTGTTTTTT.

This chain links TRBV5-4 with TRBJ1-1; no clear D. This CDR3 is 17 amino acids long. Looked up from germline, CDR1 is SGHNT and CDR2 is YYREEE (reference sequence). Trimming cost V 0 bases and J 7 bases, with 22 bases left between them. This CDR3 is CASSLGRSKGLLDEAFF. In DNA form, the CDR3 reads TGTGCCAGCAGCTTGGGCCGATCCAAGGGTTTACTAGATGAAGCTTTCTTT.

The chain recombines TRBV6-5 with TRBJ1-2, with 7 nucleotides matching TRBD1. Trimming at V came to 2 bases and at J to 6 bases, leaving 3 bases not matched to a gene. In germline, CDR1 is MNHEY, CDR2 SVGAGI. CDR3 size: 13 residues. The CDR3 here is CASSYNRGHGYTF. The CDR3 bases are TGTGCCAGCAGTTACAACAGGGGCCATGGCTACACCTTC.

V gene TRBV30 combines with J gene TRBJ2-5; D is perhaps TRBD1 (6 bases). The germline gives CDR1 GTSNPN, CDR2 SVGIG (reference sequence). Between the trimmed V and J ends, which lost 2 bases and 5 bases, there was a span of 12 bases. CDR3 size: 13 residues. DNA for the CDR3: TGTGCCTGGAGTCTGGGGGCCCGGGAGACCCAGTACTTC. It codes for CAWSLGARETQYF.

The rearrangement joins TRBV5-5 to TRBJ2-3; D unresolved. The CDR3 sequence is 15 residues long. CDR1 is SGHKS, CDR2 YYEKEE, per germline (reference sequence). V was trimmed by 0 bases and J by 6 bases, leaving 14 bases between them. The CDR3 is CASSLDSVPTDTQYF. The CDR3 nucleotides read TGTGCCAGCAGCTTGGATAGTGTGCCTACGGATACGCAGTATTTT.

The rearrangement uses TRBV5-4 and TRBJ2-2; 11 bases fit TRBD1. Germline V gene data show CDR1 as SGHNT and CDR2 as YYREEE (reference sequence). There are 16 residues in the CDR3. V shed 4 bases, J shed 1 base, and the junction held 3 bases outside the gene matches. The CDR3 loop is CASSPDRGLNTGELFF. CDR3 bases: TGTGCCAGCAGCCCGGACAGGGGGCTGAACACCGGGGAGCTGTTTTTT.